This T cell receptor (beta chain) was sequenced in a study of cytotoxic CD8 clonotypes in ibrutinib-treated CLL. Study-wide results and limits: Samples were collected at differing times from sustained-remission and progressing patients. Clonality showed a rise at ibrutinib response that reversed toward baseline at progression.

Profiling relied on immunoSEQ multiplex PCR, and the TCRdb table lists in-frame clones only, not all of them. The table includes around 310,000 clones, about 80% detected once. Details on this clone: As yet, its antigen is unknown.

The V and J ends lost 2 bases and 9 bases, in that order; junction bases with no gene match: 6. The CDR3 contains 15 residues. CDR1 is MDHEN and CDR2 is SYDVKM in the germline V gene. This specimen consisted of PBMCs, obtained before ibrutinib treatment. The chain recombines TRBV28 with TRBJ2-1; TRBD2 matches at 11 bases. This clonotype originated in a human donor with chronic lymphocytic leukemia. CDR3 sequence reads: CASSLTSGSGLEQFF. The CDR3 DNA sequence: TGTGCCAGCAGTTTAACTAGCGGGAGTGGTCTTGAGCAGTTCTTC.